Included here is one TCR beta chain sequence, with context. These data are taken from a study of T cells of healthy individuals. The germline V gene encodes CDR1 SGHDN and CDR2 FVKESK. The ends lost 3 bases at V and 3 bases at J; junction bases unmatched: 13. The CDR3 totals 18 residues. TCRdb reanalysed the 5' RACE reads using MiXCR and keeps one entry per CDR3 protein. Of 60,000 to 70,000 distinct CDR3 sequences listed, about 16% are singletons. The chain couples TRBV14 to TRBJ2-7, with TRBD1 identical over 11 bases. The sequence derives from a human donor in good health. The CDR3 region has the DNA TGTGCCAGCAGCCAGAGGACAGGGGGCTTTGTGTATGACTACGAGCAGTACTTC. Its translation: CASSQRTGGFVYDYEQYF.